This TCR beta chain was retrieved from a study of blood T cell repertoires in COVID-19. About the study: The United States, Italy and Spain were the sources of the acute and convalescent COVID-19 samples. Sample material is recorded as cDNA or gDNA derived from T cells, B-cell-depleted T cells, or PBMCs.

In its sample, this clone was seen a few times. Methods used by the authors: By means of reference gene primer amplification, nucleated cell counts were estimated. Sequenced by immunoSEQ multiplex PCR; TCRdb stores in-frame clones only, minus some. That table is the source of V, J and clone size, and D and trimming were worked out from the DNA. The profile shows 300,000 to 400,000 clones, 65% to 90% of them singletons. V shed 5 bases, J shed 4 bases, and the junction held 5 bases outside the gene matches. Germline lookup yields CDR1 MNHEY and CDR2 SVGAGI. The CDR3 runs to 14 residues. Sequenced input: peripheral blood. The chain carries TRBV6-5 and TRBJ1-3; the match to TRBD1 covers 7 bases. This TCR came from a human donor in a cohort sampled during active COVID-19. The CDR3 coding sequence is TGTGCCAGCAGTACAGGGGCCGTAGGAAACACCATATATTTT. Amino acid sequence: CASSTGAVGNTIYF.